This T cell receptor beta chain was sequenced for a study of blood T cell repertoires in COVID-19. Study-wide context: From the United States, Italy and Spain came samples of acute and convalescent COVID-19.

The CDR3 is made up of 13 amino acids. The V gene lost 4 bases and the J gene lost 2 bases, with 6 bases spanning the gap. Here immunoSEQ multiplex PCR was the method, and the copy in TCRdb shows in-frame clones only, minus some. The repertoire consists of about 210,000 clones, with about 92% occurring once and the leading ten covering 1% to 1.5%. This TCR was sampled from a young man with acute or convalescent COVID-19. The chain combines TRBV12-3 or TRBV12-4 with TRBJ1-5, with D unresolved. The sample was peripheral blood. The CDR3 here is CASSWRGNQPQHF. The CDR3, as DNA: TGTGCCAGCAGTTGGCGGGGCAATCAGCCCCAGCATTTT.